Below, 7 T cell receptor beta chains from the same sample are listed, as sequenced in a study of response to subunit inactivated influenza vaccine. Via MiXCR, TCRdb re-called the RT-PCR reads, giving one row per CDR3 protein. This sample has a few hundred thousand distinct CDR3 sequences; 20% to 25% occur once, and the top ten carry about a tenth. The sample was PBMCs from blood, taken about 19 months after vaccination. The receptor set was obtained from a man aged 45 to 75 who received an inactivated influenza vaccine.

This clonotype has more than one count but fewer than ten. CDR3 region: CASSEEGGRGYTF. CDR3 DNA: TGTGCCAGCAGTGAGGAGGGGGGACGTGGCTACACCTTC. The gene calls are TRBV6-4 and TRBJ1-2, with D possibly being TRBD1 (6 bases). Germline lookup yields CDR1 MRHNA and CDR2 SNTAGT. The CDR3 spans 13 residues. Trimming removed 3 bases from V and 7 bases from J, with 12 bases in between.

This clonotype was observed a handful of times. The CDR3 DNA follows: TGTGCCAGCAGCTTAGACGCGACAGGGAACACCGGGGAGCTGTTTTTT. Protein: CASSLDATGNTGELFF. V usage is TRBV7-6 and J usage is TRBJ2-2, with D possibly being TRBD1 (6 bases). V was pared by 1 base and J by 1 base, with 10 bases between. This CDR3 comprises 16 residues. Germline CDR1 reads SGHVS; CDR2 reads FNYEAQ.

This clonotype was counted a few times. The chain carries TRBV28 and TRBJ1-3; a weak D match, TRBD1 (5 bases). Germline loops: CDR1 MDHEN, CDR2 SYDVKM. The CDR3 is 18 residues long. V lost 1 base to trimming and J lost 4 bases, with 20 bases between them. CDR3 loop: CASSLFEVQGITGNTIYF. For the CDR3, the DNA is TGTGCCAGCAGTTTATTTGAGGTCCAGGGTATTACGGGAAACACCATATATTTT.

This clonotype was seen more than once but under ten times. The rearrangement links TRBV5-1 to TRBJ2-2; TRBD1 agrees at 8 bases. The CDR3 is 17 amino acids. J gave up 2 bases and V 0 bases, and 6 bases lay outside the gene matches. Germline assignment: CDR1 SGHRS and CDR2 YFSETQ. The CDR3 bases are TGCGCCAGCAGCTTGGCCAAGGGACAGGCAAACACCGGGGAGCTGTTTTTT. Its protein is CASSLAKGQANTGELFF.

The V gene is TRBV5-6, the J gene TRBJ2-5; 10 bases match TRBD1. Germline CDR1 SGHDT, CDR2 YYEEEE. The trim removed 3 bases at V and 4 bases at J, leaving 6 bases unmatched. This CDR3 region has 15 residues. In nucleotides, the CDR3 is TGTGCCAGCAGCTCTAGACAGGGGGCAGGAGAGACCCAGTACTTC. This sequence encodes CASSSRQGAGETQYF.

This chain joins TRBV5-4 and TRBJ1-2; 7 bases are shared with TRBD1. This CDR3 has 14 residues. Unmatched junction bases numbered 10, after V lost 4 bases and J lost 7 bases. Germline V gives CDR1 SGHNT, CDR2 YYREEE (reference sequence). The CDR3 DNA follows: TGTGCCAGCAGCCGCGACAGGGATAGGGGTGGCTACACCTTC. As protein: CASSRDRDRGGYTF.

This clonotype was observed a few times. V and J are TRBV6-5 and TRBJ1-2; D unresolved. V was pared by 2 bases and J by 4 bases, with 14 bases between. This CDR3 is built from 15 residues. Germline V gene lookup returns CDR1 MNHEY and CDR2 SVGAGI. The CDR3, as DNA: TGTGCCAGCAGTTACAAGGTTAACCCTCTCTATGGCTACACCTTC. Protein: CASSYKVNPLYGYTF.